The subject of this entry is one T cell receptor beta chain. The antigen remains unidentified. The data derive from a study of cytomegalovirus exposure and HLA in healthy donors. Study-wide results and caveats: Earlier analysis looked at TCR beta V segments, and most were productive about 90% or about 30% of the time. CMV serostatus stood as the only immune exposure information on hand. Analyzed later, most CMV-associated TCR beta chains appeared HLA-restricted.

The PCR had 60 Vbeta and 13 Jbeta primers. Only in-frame clones appear in the TCRdb table, and some are missing; sequencing was by immunoSEQ multiplex PCR. The sample consists of fewer than 110,000 clones, more than 75% of them appearing once. The sequence derives from a woman between 18 and 30 years old in good health and CMV-seropositive. Sequences were obtained from PBMCs.

Here the CDR3 reads CASSRTRSSNEQFF. In DNA, the CDR3 is TGTGCCAGCAGCCGAACGAGGTCGTCTAATGAGCAGTTCTTC. The rearrangement joins TRBV7-3 to TRBJ2-1, with unresolved D. The CDR3 totals 14 residues. V lost 5 bases and J 7 bases, leaving 15 bases between the germline ends. Germline CDR1 reads SGHTA; CDR2 reads FQGTGA.